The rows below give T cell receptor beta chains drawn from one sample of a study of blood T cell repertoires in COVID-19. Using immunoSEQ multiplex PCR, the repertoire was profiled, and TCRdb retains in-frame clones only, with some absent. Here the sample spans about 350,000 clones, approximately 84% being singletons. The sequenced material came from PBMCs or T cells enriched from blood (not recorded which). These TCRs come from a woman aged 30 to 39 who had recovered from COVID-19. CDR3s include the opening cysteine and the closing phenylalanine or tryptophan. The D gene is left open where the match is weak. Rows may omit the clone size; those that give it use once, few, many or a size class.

TGTGCCAGCTCGCGTGGACAGGGTGCGGATACGCAGTATTTT,CASSRGQGADTQYF,TRBJ2-3,TRBV18,.,TRBD1
TGTGCCAGCAGCCGCAGGGTCCACATGAACACTGAAGCTTTCTTT,CASSRRVHMNTEAFF,TRBJ1-1,TRBV5-6,.,.
TGTGCCACCAGCGCCGACATGGGGTCAGGGTCCTACGAGCAGTACTTC,CATSADMGSGSYEQYF,TRBJ2-7,TRBV15,.,.
TGTGCCAGCAGCCCATCTAGCGGGGCTTGGAATGAGCAGTTCTTC,CASSPSSGAWNEQFF,TRBJ2-1,TRBV6-2/TRBV6-3,once,TRBD2
TGTGCCAGCAGCATAAGGACTAGCGGGGGGGCCTACGAGCAGTACTTC,CASSIRTSGGAYEQYF,TRBJ2-7,TRBV7-8,once,TRBD2
TGCGCCAGCAGCTTGGTGGGGACAGCTCAAGAGACCCAGTACTTC,CASSLVGTAQETQYF,TRBJ2-5,TRBV5-1,.,TRBD1
TGTGCCAGCAGTCGGAAACCTAGCTCCTACAATGAGCAGTTCTTC,CASSRKPSSYNEQFF,TRBJ2-1,TRBV28,.,.
TGTGCCACCAGCAGAGTCTGGCGGGAAAAACTGTTTTTT,CATSRVWREKLFF,TRBJ1-4,TRBV15,.,.
TGTGCCAGCAGAAAACTAGCGGGGAGCCCTACCGGTCAAGAGACCCAGTACTTC,CASRKLAGSPTGQETQYF,TRBJ2-5,TRBV7-7,.,TRBD2
TGTGCCAGCTCACCGGGACAGGGAAGGTCTGGGGCCAACGTCCTGACTTTC,CASSPGQGRSGANVLTF,TRBJ2-6,TRBV18,.,TRBD1
TGTGCCAGCAGCACTCCCCGGGGGGTTTTCTCCTACGAGCAGTACTTC,CASSTPRGVFSYEQYF,TRBJ2-7,TRBV7-8,.,TRBD2
TGTGCCACCGGAGCGGGGGGGCGAGTGGTCGGGGAGCTGTTTTTT,CATGAGGRVVGELFF,TRBJ2-2,TRBV24-1,.,TRBD2
TGTGCCAGCAGTCACGGACAGGGTTACAATCAGCCCCAGCATTTT,CASSHGQGYNQPQHF,TRBJ1-5,TRBV6-5,.,TRBD1
TGTGCCAGCAGCTTACCGCAGGGCATGAACACTGAAGCTTTCTTT,CASSLPQGMNTEAFF,TRBJ1-1,TRBV7-9,.,.
TGTGCCAGCAGCTTTTCCGGGACAGTGAACACTGAAGCTTTCTTT,CASSFSGTVNTEAFF,TRBJ1-1,TRBV7-2,.,TRBD1
TGTGCCAGCAGCTTCCCACAGGGGTTCCCTAACACTGAAGCTTTCTTT,CASSFPQGFPNTEAFF,TRBJ1-1,TRBV5-5,.,TRBD1
TGTGCCAGCAGTGAAGCGAGGCAGGGTGCCGGGGAGCTGTTTTTT,CASSEARQGAGELFF,TRBJ2-2,TRBV2,.,.
TGTGCCAGCAGTTACTTGGAGGAGACCCAGTACTTC,CASSYLEETQYF,TRBJ2-5,TRBV6-2/TRBV6-3,.,.
TGTGCCAGCTCACCCCTAGGTTTGGCGAATGAGCAGTTCTTC,CASSPLGLANEQFF,TRBJ2-1,TRBV18,.,.
TGTGCCAGCAGCCAGCCCCCCAGCGTTCAGTACTTC,CASSQPPSVQYF,TRBJ2-5,TRBV7-9,.,.
TGTGCCAGCAGCCAGGTTCAGGGACAGGCATCCTACGAGCAGTACTTC,CASSQVQGQASYEQYF,TRBJ2-7,TRBV4-2,.,TRBD1
TGTGCCAGCAGCTCATCCGGGACAGGGGATAATTCACCCCTCCACTTT,CASSSSGTGDNSPLHF,TRBJ1-6,TRBV7-9,.,TRBD1
TGTGCCAGCAGCTTAGCCCTTGGACAGGGAGGTGAAAAACTGTTTTTT,CASSLALGQGGEKLFF,TRBJ1-4,TRBV7-8,.,TRBD1
TGTGCCAGTAGTTCCCGGACAGACTCTAATGAAAAACTGTTTTTT,CASSSRTDSNEKLFF,TRBJ1-4,TRBV19,.,.
TGCGCCAGCAATCCGGGGGGCGTCACTGAAGCTTTCTTT,CASNPGGVTEAFF,TRBJ1-1,TRBV5-1,.,.
TGTGCCAGCAGCCGGGACAGGGCTGCTGACACTGAAGCTTTCTTT,CASSRDRAADTEAFF,TRBJ1-1,TRBV6-5,.,TRBD1
TGTGCCACCAGTGATGAGAGGGGGGGATCTGAAGCTTTCTTT,CATSDERGGSEAFF,TRBJ1-1,TRBV24-1,few,.
TGTGCCAGCAGCCAAGTGTGGACAGGGAAGACTGAAGCTTTCTTT,CASSQVWTGKTEAFF,TRBJ1-1,TRBV3-1/TRBV3-2,.,TRBD1
TGTGCCACCAGTGGTGCTCGACAGGGACGACAAGAGACCCAGTACTTC,CATSGARQGRQETQYF,TRBJ2-5,TRBV24-1,.,TRBD1
TGTGCCAGCAGTTTAACAGGGTTAATGAACACTGAAGCTTTCTTT,CASSLTGLMNTEAFF,TRBJ1-1,TRBV28,.,.
TGTGCCAGCAGCCCACTCGTGGGGGTTGCGGGGAGTAGCACAGATACGCAGTATTTT,CASSPLVGVAGSSTDTQYF,TRBJ2-3,TRBV7-8,.,.
TGTGCCAGCAGTTTCCAGGGGGGACCTGAAGCTTTCTTT,CASSFQGGPEAFF,TRBJ1-1,TRBV28,.,TRBD1
TGTGCCAGCAGCTTTGGGACTAGCGGGTTACTCGAGCAGTACTTC,CASSFGTSGLLEQYF,TRBJ2-7,TRBV7-9,.,TRBD2
TGTGCCAGTAGTACCCTCGCGGGCCGATTCCTCACAGATACGCAGTATTTT,CASSTLAGRFLTDTQYF,TRBJ2-3,TRBV19,.,.
TGTGCCAGCAGCCGAGTCAGGGGCGCAGATACGCAGTATTTT,CASSRVRGADTQYF,TRBJ2-3,TRBV7-6,.,.
TGTGCCAGCAGGGGGGTCGGGAGCCACACCTTC,CASRGVGSHTF,TRBJ1-2,TRBV6-5,.,.
TGCGCCAGCAGCCAAGCCCCGACTAGCGGAATAGGTAATGAGCAGTTCTTC,CASSQAPTSGIGNEQFF,TRBJ2-1,TRBV4-1,.,TRBD2
TGTGCCAGCAGTGAGCTCGGACTAGATTACGAGCAGTACTTC,CASSELGLDYEQYF,TRBJ2-7,TRBV6-1,few,TRBD2
TGTGCCAGCAGCTTGGCCACAGGGAAGAACGAGCAGTACTTC,CASSLATGKNEQYF,TRBJ2-7,TRBV5-4,.,.
TGTGCCAGTAGCCAACAGGGTTATAATTCACCCCTCCACTTT,CASSQQGYNSPLHF,TRBJ1-6,TRBV19,.,.
TGTGCCACTAAACCGCAGGCAGGTTCGAACACTGAAGCTTTCTTT,CATKPQAGSNTEAFF,TRBJ1-1,TRBV18,.,.
TGTGCCAGCAGTTTAGAGCTGTTCGCTGAAGCTTTCTTT,CASSLELFAEAFF,TRBJ1-1,TRBV27,.,.
TGTGCCAGTAGTAAGGGACTAAGCTACAATGAGCAGTTCTTC,CASSKGLSYNEQFF,TRBJ2-1,TRBV19,.,TRBD2
TGCGCCAGCAGCGCCGGGACAGATAACTATGGCTACACCTTC,CASSAGTDNYGYTF,TRBJ1-2,TRBV5-1,.,TRBD1
TGTGCCAGCAGCGCTGGACAGGGGTATAATTCACCCCTCCACTTT,CASSAGQGYNSPLHF,TRBJ1-6,TRBV3-1/TRBV3-2,.,TRBD1
TGTGCCAGCAGTCCCGGACAGGGTAGCATGAACTATGGCTACACCTTC,CASSPGQGSMNYGYTF,TRBJ1-2,TRBV27,.,TRBD1
TGTGCCTGGAGTCCGGGGAATCAGCCCCAGCATTTT,CAWSPGNQPQHF,TRBJ1-5,TRBV30,.,.
TGCAGCGCTAACAGGGGCGGGACTGAAGCTTTCTTT,CSANRGGTEAFF,TRBJ1-1,TRBV29-1,once,TRBD1
TGTGCCAGCAGTTCTCCCGCGGGACGCAATAATTCACCCCTCCACTTT,CASSSPAGRNNSPLHF,TRBJ1-6,TRBV28,.,.
TGTGCCAGCAGCCAGTTGGGGGGGGGTTCCTACGAGCAGTACTTC,CASSQLGGGSYEQYF,TRBJ2-7,TRBV3-1/TRBV3-2,.,TRBD2
TGTGCCAGTAGTCCTGACAGCCTCTATGGCTACACCTTC,CASSPDSLYGYTF,TRBJ1-2,TRBV19,.,.
TGTGCCAGCAGCTCCCGGCCTAGCGGGGGCAAAGATACGCAGTATTTT,CASSSRPSGGKDTQYF,TRBJ2-3,TRBV11-3,.,TRBD2
TGTGCCAGCACCATTGACCCGACGGGAAACTATGGCTACACCTTC,CASTIDPTGNYGYTF,TRBJ1-2,TRBV5-6,few,.
TGTGCCTGGACCAGCGGGGCCTCCGGTCAGCCCCAGCATTTT,CAWTSGASGQPQHF,TRBJ1-5,TRBV30,.,.
TGTGCCATCAGTGGCCCCCGGGAAGACACAGATACGCAGTATTTT,CAISGPREDTDTQYF,TRBJ2-3,TRBV10-3,.,.